The clone carrying this T cell receptor beta chain was observed at least ten times. No antigen is known for it. Sample time point: blood at routine non-recurrence follow-up after resection. The sequenced material consisted of unsorted whole RNA from tumor, nontumor lung or frozen PBMC. Using its own MiXCR run on the 5' RACE reads, TCRdb lists one record per CDR3 protein. Among about 110,000 distinct CDR3 sequences listed, less than 14% were seen once. These data originate in a study of spatial heterogeneity in lung cancer. Background on the study: The authors sequenced available follow-up PBMC samples, taken a median of around 2 years after resection. Study outcomes and limitations: Blood carried ubiquitous expanded tumor TCRs more at resection than follow-up.

The CDR3 consists of 15 residues. V shed 4 bases, J shed 6 bases, and the junction held 10 bases outside the gene matches. From germline, CDR1 is LGHNA and CDR2 YNFKEQ. This receptor was taken from a female donor with early-stage non-small cell lung cancer. This specimen consisted of PBMCs, obtained at follow-up. This chain joins TRBV4-2 and TRBJ1-1; 8 bases map to TRBD1. Written as DNA, the CDR3 is TGTGCCAGCAGCCCGCTAGGACAGGGTAATGCTGAAGCTTTCTTT. This gives the protein CASSPLGQGNAEAFF.